This TCR beta chain was captured in a study of blood T cell repertoires in COVID-19 (dated by TCRdb to about 2020). With regard to the full study: Samples covering the acute and convalescent phases of COVID-19 were provided by collaborators in the United States, Italy and Spain. The prospective study material was composed of cDNA or gDNA derived from T cells, B-cell-depleted T cells, or PBMCs. The dataset comprised deeply sampled blood TCRbeta repertoires from subjects exposed to, actively infected with, or recovered from COVID-19. The repertoires were made available in a free public database intended to serve as a resource for research on the immune response to SARS-CoV-2. Samples were obtained from the ongoing ImmuneRACE study (first 160 participants) and from over a thousand subjects provided by 6 global collaborators. A de-identified subject ID, COVID-19 status, age in years and sex were almost always included in the sample metadata. Where HLA class I and class II types were available, the types were taken from metadata supplied by the sample provider, not from assay-based typing.

Overall study outcomes, separate from this receptor: Clinical and demographic metadata were provided uncurated, with the amount varying by source and participant.

The collaborating institutions used their own protocols to collect whole blood in K2EDTA tubes. For TCRbeta analysis, collaborators shipped samples in one of three forms: frozen whole blood, isolated PBMCs, or DNA extracted from either of those sample types. On this clone itself: What antigen it recognizes has not been identified. It has no much larger one-base neighbor in the sample; base qualities were not kept.

TCRbeta CDR3 regions were amplified from genomic DNA using the immunoSEQ Assay, a bias-controlled multiplex PCR. The published analysis was carried out like this. The number of nucleated cells in each sample was estimated from the amplification of reference gene primers within the assay. To quantify the absolute abundance of each unique TCRbeta CDR3 rearrangement, sequence reads were collapsed and filtered. For each sample, productive Simpson clonality was calculated by taking the square root of Simpson's diversity index across productive rearrangements. This is the immuneACCESS table as TCRdb keeps it, with only in-frame sequences that have V and J called. A part of the clones is gone; compared with another copy, unresolved V genes explain less than half, and the rest is unexplained. V and J calls and clone size are copied from that table; D and trimming were computed from the DNA. Across this sample there are 200,000 to 250,000 clones, with 88% seen only once. The top ten clonotypes cover over 1.1% of the sample.

Between the V and J ends, shortened by 4 bases and 4 bases respectively, the junction contains 11 bases. The CDR3, cysteine through phenylalanine, is 13 amino acids long. Only the CDR3 region is kept as DNA, spanning 39 bases read in frame from base 1. As encoded in the germline V gene, CDR1 is SGHRS while CDR2 is YFSETQ. The sequence derives from an older man with acute or convalescent COVID-19. The chain couples TRBV5-1 to TRBJ2-5; no D gene is confidently identified. The sample was peripheral blood. CDR3 sequence: CASSTLQRETQYF. The base sequence is TGCGCCAGCAGCACCCTACAGAGAGAGACCCAGTACTTC.